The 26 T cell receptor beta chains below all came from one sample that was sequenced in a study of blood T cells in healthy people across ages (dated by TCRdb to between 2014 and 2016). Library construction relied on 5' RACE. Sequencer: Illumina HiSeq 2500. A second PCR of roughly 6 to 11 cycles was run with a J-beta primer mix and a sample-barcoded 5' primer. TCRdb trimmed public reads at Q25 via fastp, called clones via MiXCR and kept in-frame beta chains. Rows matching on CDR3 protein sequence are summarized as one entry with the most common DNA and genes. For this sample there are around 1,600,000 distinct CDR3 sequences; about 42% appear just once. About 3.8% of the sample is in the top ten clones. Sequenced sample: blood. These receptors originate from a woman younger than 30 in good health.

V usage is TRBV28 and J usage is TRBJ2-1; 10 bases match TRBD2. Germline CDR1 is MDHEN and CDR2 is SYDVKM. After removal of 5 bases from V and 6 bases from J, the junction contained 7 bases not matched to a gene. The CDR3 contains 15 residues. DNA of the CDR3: TGTGCCAGCAGTCAAGCGGGAGGGGGGAGCAATGAGCAGTTCTTC. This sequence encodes CASSQAGGGSNEQFF.

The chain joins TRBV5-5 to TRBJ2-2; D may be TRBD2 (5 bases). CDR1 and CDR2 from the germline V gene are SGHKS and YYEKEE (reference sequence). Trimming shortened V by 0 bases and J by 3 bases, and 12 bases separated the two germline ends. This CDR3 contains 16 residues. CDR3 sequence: CASSLGAGVDTGELFF. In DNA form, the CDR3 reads TGTGCCAGCAGCTTGGGAGCCGGGGTGGACACCGGGGAGCTGTTTTTT. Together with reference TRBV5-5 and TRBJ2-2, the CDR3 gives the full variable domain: DAGVTQSPTHLIKTRGQQVTLRCSPISGHKSVSWYQQVLGQGPQFIFQYYEKEERGRGNFPDRFSARQFPNYSSELNVNALLLGDSALYLCASSLGAGVDTGELFFGEGSRLTVL.

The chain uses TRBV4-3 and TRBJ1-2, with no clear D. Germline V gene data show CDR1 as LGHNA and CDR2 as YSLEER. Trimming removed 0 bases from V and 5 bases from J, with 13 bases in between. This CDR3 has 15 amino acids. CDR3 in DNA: TGCGCCAGCAGCCAAGAAGCGGCAGGAGTTTATGGCTACACCTTC. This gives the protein CASSQEAAGVYGYTF.

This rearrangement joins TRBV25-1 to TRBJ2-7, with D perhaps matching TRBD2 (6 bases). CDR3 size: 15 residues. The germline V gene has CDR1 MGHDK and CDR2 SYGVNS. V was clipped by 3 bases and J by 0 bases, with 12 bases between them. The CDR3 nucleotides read TGTGCCAGCAGTGATTGGGCGGGGAGCTCCTACGAGCAGTACTTC. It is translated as CASSDWAGSSYEQYF.

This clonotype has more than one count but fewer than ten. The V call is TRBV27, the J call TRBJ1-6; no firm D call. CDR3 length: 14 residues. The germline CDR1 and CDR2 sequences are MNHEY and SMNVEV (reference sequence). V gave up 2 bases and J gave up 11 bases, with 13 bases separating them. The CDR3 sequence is CASSLMAAGPPLHF. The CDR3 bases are TGTGCCAGCAGTTTAATGGCCGCCGGGCCACCCCTCCACTTT.

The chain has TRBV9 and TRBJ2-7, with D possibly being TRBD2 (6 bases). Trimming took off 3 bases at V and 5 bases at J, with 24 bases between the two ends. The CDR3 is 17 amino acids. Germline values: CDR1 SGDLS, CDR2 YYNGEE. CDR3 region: CASSAKAGEGRLDEQYF. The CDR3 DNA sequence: TGTGCCAGCAGCGCCAAAGCGGGCGAGGGGCGGCTTGACGAGCAGTACTTC.

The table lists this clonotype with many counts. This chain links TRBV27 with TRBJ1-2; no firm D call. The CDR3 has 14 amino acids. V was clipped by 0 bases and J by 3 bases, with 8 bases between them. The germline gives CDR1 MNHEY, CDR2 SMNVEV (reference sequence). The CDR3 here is CASSLSGGDYGYTF. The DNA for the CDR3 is TGTGCCAGCAGTTTATCGGGAGGTGACTATGGCTACACCTTC.

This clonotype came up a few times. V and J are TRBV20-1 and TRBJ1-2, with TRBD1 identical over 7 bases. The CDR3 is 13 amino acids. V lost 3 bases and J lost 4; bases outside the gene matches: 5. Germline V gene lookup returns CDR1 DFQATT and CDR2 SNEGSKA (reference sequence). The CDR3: CSASGPGGYGYTF. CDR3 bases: TGCAGTGCTAGTGGCCCAGGGGGCTATGGCTACACCTTC.

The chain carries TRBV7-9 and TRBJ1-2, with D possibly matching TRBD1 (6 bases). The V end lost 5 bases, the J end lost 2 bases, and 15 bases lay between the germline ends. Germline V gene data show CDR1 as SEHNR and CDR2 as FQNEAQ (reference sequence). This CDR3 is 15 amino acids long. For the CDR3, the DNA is TGTGCCAGCAGCCCGCCCGGACAGTCAAACTATGGCTACACCTTC. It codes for CASSPPGQSNYGYTF.

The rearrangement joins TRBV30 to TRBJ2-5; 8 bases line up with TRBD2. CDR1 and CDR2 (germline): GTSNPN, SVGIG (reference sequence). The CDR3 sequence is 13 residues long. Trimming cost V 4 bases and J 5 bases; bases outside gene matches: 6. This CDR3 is CAWTPSGWETQYF. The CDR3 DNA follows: TGTGCCTGGACTCCTAGCGGGTGGGAGACCCAGTACTTC.

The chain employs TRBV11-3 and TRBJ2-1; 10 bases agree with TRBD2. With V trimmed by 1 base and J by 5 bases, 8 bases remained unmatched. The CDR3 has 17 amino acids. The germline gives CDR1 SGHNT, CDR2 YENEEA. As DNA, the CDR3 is TGTGCCAGCAGCTTAGGTAGCGGGAGGCCCACCCACAATGAGCAGTTCTTC. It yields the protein CASSLGSGRPTHNEQFF.

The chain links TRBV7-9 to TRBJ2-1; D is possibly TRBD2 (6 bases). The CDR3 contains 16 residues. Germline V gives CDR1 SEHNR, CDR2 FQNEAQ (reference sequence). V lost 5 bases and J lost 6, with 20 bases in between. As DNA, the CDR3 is TGTGCCAGCAGCCCCACCTTAGGGCTAGCGAGCAATGAGCAGTTCTTC. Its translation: CASSPTLGLASNEQFF.

CDR3 DNA sequence: TGTGCCAGCAGTTCCGGTAGCGGGTCTGGTGCGGGTTACTACGAGCAGTACTTC. The encoded protein is CASSSGSGSGAGYYEQYF. This rearrangement joins TRBV6-5 to TRBJ2-7; 7 bases map to TRBD2. The length of the CDR3 is 18 residues. The trim removed 4 bases at V and 3 bases at J, leaving 18 bases unmatched. Looked up from germline, CDR1 is MNHEY and CDR2 is SVGAGI.

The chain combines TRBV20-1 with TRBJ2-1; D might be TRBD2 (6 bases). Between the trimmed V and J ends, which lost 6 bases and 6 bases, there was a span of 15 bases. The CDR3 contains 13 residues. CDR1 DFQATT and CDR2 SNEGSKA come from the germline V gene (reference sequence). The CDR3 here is CSAYRLVGNEQFF. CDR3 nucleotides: TGCAGTGCCTACCGACTAGTTGGCAATGAGCAGTTCTTC.

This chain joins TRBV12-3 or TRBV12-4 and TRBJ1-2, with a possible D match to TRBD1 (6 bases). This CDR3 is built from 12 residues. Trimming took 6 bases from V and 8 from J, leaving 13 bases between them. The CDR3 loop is CASRDQGRGYTF. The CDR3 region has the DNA TGTGCCAGCAGGGATCAGGGGCGCGGCTACACCTTC.

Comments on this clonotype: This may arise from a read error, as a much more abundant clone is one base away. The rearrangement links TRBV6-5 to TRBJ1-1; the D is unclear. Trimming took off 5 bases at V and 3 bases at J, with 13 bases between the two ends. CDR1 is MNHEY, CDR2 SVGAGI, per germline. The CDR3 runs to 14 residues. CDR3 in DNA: TGTGCCAGCAGTGTTGGATTCTTGGACACTGAAGCTTTCTTT. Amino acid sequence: CASSVGFLDTEAFF.

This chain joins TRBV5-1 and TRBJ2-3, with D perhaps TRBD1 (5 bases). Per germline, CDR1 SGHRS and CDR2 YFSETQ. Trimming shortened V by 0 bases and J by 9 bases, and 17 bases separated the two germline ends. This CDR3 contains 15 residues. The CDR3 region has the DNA TGCGCCAGCAGCTTGGCCACTGGACGGACATCGACGCAGTATTTT. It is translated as CASSLATGRTSTQYF.

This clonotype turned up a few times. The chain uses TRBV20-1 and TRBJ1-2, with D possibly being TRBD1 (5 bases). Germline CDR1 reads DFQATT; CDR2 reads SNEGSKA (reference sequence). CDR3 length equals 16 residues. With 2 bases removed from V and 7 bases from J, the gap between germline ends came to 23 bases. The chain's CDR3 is CSARLQGNLGSGGYTF. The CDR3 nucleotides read TGCAGTGCTAGATTGCAGGGAAACCTTGGATCGGGTGGCTACACCTTC.

The CDR3 region has the DNA TGTGCCAGCAGTTTATGGGGACAGGGGGCCTTCGAGCAGTACTTC. It specifies CASSLWGQGAFEQYF. V and J are TRBV28 and TRBJ2-7; 12 bases fit TRBD1. The CDR3 extends over 15 amino acids. The junction had 3 bases not matched to a gene; V was cut back by 0 bases and J by 6 bases. The V gene's germline CDR1 is MDHEN and CDR2 SYDVKM.

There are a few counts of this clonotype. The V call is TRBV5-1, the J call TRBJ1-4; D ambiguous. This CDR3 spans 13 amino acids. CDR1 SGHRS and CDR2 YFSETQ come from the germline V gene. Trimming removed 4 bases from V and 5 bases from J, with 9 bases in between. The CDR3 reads CASSPLGNEKLFF. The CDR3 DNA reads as TGCGCCAGCAGCCCCCTGGGAAATGAAAAACTGTTTTTT.

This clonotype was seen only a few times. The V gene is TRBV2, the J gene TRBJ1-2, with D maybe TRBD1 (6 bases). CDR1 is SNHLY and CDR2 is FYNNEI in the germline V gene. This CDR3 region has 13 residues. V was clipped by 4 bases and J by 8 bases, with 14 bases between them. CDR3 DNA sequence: TGTGCCAGCAGTGGGAACAGGGCTCAAGGCTACACCTTC. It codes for CASSGNRAQGYTF.

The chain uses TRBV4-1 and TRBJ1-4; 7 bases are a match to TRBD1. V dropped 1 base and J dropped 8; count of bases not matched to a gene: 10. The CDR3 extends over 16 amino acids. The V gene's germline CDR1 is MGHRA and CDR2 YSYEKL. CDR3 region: CASSQVGTRDSEKLFF. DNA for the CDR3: TGCGCCAGCAGCCAAGTTGGGACGAGGGACAGCGAAAAACTGTTTTTT.

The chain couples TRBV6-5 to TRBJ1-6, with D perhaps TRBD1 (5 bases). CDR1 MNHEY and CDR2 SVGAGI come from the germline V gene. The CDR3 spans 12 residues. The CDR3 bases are TGTGCGACAGCCTTCTATAATTCACCCCTCCACTTT. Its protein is CATAFYNSPLHF.

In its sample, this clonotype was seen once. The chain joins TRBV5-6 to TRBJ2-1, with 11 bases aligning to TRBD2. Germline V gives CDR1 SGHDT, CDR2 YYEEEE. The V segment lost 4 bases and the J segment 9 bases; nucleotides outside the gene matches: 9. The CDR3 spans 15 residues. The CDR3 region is CASSPLAGGNREQFF. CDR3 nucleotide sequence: TGTGCCAGCAGCCCTCTAGCGGGGGGAAACCGTGAGCAGTTCTTC.

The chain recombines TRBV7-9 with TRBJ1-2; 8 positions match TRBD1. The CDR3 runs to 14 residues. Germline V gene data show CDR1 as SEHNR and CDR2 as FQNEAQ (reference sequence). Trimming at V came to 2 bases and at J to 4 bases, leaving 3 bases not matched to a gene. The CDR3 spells CASSLSDRGYGYTF. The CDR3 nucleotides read TGTGCCAGCAGCTTATCCGACAGGGGCTATGGCTACACCTTC.

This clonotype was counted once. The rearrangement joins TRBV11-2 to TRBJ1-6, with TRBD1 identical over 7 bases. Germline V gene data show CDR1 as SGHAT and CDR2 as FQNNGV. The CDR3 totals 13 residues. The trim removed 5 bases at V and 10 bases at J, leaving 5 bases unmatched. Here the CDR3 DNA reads TGTGCCAGCAGCAGACAGGGTCAATCACCCCTCCACTTT. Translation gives CASSRQGQSPLHF. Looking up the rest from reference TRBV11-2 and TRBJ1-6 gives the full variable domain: EAGVAQSPRYKIIEKRQSVAFWCNPISGHATLYWYQQILGQGPKLLIQFQNNGVVDDSQLPKDRFSAERLKGVDSTLKIQPAKLEDSAVYLCASSRQGQSPLHFGNGTRLTVT.